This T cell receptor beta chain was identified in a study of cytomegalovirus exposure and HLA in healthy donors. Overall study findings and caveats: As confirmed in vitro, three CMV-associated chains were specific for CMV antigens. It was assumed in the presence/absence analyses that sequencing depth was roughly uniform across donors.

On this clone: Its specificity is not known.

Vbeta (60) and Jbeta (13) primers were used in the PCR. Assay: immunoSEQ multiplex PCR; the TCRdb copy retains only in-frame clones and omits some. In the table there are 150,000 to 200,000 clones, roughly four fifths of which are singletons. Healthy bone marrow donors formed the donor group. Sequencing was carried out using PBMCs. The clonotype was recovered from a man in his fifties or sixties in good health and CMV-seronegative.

The CDR3 DNA reads as TGTGCCAGCAGCTCCCCCGACTCCATCGGGTACAATGAGCAGTTCTTC. Protein: CASSSPDSIGYNEQFF. This rearrangement joins TRBV7-3 to TRBJ2-1; D is uncertain. The CDR3 has 16 amino acids. CDR1 is SGHTA, CDR2 FQGTGA, per germline. V lost 4 bases and J 4 bases, leaving 17 bases between the germline ends.